The rows below give T cell receptor beta chains drawn from one sample of a study of CD8 T cell repertoires and HIV-1 epitope variants. Profiled with immunoSEQ multiplex PCR; TCRdb holds only in-frame clones, not every one. The sample contains several thousand clones, 65% to 80% of which appear only once. The antigens these receptors bind are not known. The source material was cultured CD8+ T cells derived from PBMCs. These TCRs come from a male donor with HIV. CDR3s include the opening cysteine and the closing phenylalanine or tryptophan. The order of the fields is D gene, J gene, clone size, V gene, CDR3 DNA, CDR3 protein. A D gene is named only where the DNA matches it firmly. The size entry is marked missing in some rows and otherwise reads once, few, many or a size class.

D gene: NA; J gene: TRBJ2-7; clone size: NA; V gene: TRBV5-5; CDR3 DNA: TGTGCCAGCAGCTTGACCGCAGCTTCCTACGAGCAGTACTTC; CDR3 protein: CASSLTAASYEQYF
D gene: TRBD2; J gene: TRBJ2-1; clone size: few; V gene: TRBV7-6; CDR3 DNA: TGTGCCAGCACCGAGACTAGCGGGAGTCGGAATGAGCAGTTCTTC; CDR3 protein: CASTETSGSRNEQFF
D gene: NA; J gene: TRBJ2-1; clone size: NA; V gene: TRBV4-1; CDR3 DNA: TGCGCCAGCAGCCATCCCGGGGGTTACAATGAGCAGTTCTTC; CDR3 protein: CASSHPGGYNEQFF
D gene: TRBD2; J gene: TRBJ2-5; clone size: NA; V gene: TRBV4-2; CDR3 DNA: TGTGCCAGCAGCCAGGGACTAGCGGAAGAGACCCAGTACTTC; CDR3 protein: CASSQGLAEETQYF
D gene: TRBD1; J gene: TRBJ1-2; clone size: NA; V gene: TRBV28; CDR3 DNA: TGTGCCAGCAGTAGTCCGGGACAGGGTTCACGCGGCTACACCTTC; CDR3 protein: CASSSPGQGSRGYTF
D gene: NA; J gene: TRBJ1-6; clone size: medium-sized; V gene: TRBV13; CDR3 DNA: TGTGCCAGCAGCTTTAGTACCCCAGGACCACTCCACTTT; CDR3 protein: CASSFSTPGPLHF
D gene: TRBD2; J gene: TRBJ2-5; clone size: NA; V gene: TRBV19; CDR3 DNA: TGTGCCAGTAGTATTCAGCTCGCGGGGGGGCTTGAAGAGACCCAGTACTTC; CDR3 protein: CASSIQLAGGLEETQYF
D gene: TRBD1; J gene: TRBJ2-4; clone size: once; V gene: TRBV9; CDR3 DNA: TGTGCCAGCAGTGCCATTGGACAGGGGGAAAACATTCAGTACTTC; CDR3 protein: CASSAIGQGENIQYF
D gene: TRBD1; J gene: TRBJ2-2; clone size: NA; V gene: TRBV13; CDR3 DNA: TGTGCCAGCAGCCCGAATCCCCCGGGACAGGGGCACACCGGGGAGCTGTTTTTT; CDR3 protein: CASSPNPPGQGHTGELFF
D gene: TRBD2; J gene: TRBJ2-1; clone size: few; V gene: TRBV7-2; CDR3 DNA: TGTGCCAGCAGCTACTTAGCGGGGGGCGGTCTTGGTGAGCAGTTCTTC; CDR3 protein: CASSYLAGGGLGEQFF
D gene: TRBD2; J gene: TRBJ2-7; clone size: medium-sized; V gene: TRBV19; CDR3 DNA: TGTGCCAGTAGTATCCGACTAGCGGGGATTTACGAGCAGTACTTC; CDR3 protein: CASSIRLAGIYEQYF
D gene: TRBD2; J gene: TRBJ2-1; clone size: once; V gene: TRBV28; CDR3 DNA: TGTGCCAGCAGTTTAGCGACTAGCGGGACCTACAATGAGCAGTTCTTC; CDR3 protein: CASSLATSGTYNEQFF
D gene: NA; J gene: TRBJ2-1; clone size: NA; V gene: TRBV7-2; CDR3 DNA: TGTGCCAGCAGCATAACACCGGACTCCTACAATGAGCAGTTCTTC; CDR3 protein: CASSITPDSYNEQFF
D gene: TRBD1; J gene: TRBJ1-1; clone size: NA; V gene: TRBV27; CDR3 DNA: TGTGCCAGCAGTTCCCCCGGGACAGGGGTGATTTCCACTGAAGCTTTCTTT; CDR3 protein: CASSSPGTGVISTEAFF
D gene: TRBD1; J gene: TRBJ2-1; clone size: NA; V gene: TRBV7-9; CDR3 DNA: TGTGCCAGCAGCTTCCCGGGACAGGGGTACAATGAGCAGTTCTTC; CDR3 protein: CASSFPGQGYNEQFF
D gene: TRBD1; J gene: TRBJ1-2; clone size: NA; V gene: TRBV6-5; CDR3 DNA: TGTGCCAGCAGTAACTTCGGGACAGGGGCCGGTGGCTACACCTTC; CDR3 protein: CASSNFGTGAGGYTF
D gene: NA; J gene: TRBJ2-4; clone size: NA; V gene: TRBV5-4; CDR3 DNA: TGTGCCAGCAGCACGGATAACAGTATAGCCAAAAACATTCAGTACTTC; CDR3 protein: CASSTDNSIAKNIQYF
D gene: NA; J gene: TRBJ2-2; clone size: NA; V gene: TRBV4-3; CDR3 DNA: TGCGCCAGCAGCGCGGGGGCGCGAAACACCGGGGAGCTGTTTTTT; CDR3 protein: CASSAGARNTGELFF
D gene: TRBD1; J gene: TRBJ2-1; clone size: NA; V gene: TRBV19; CDR3 DNA: TGTGCCGGACATGGGGACAGTTACTCCTACAATGAGCAGTTCTTC; CDR3 protein: CAGHGDSYSYNEQFF
D gene: NA; J gene: TRBJ2-1; clone size: few; V gene: TRBV9; CDR3 DNA: TGTGCCAGCAGCGCCGATCGCGGGGAAAGCTCCTACAATGAGCAGTTCTTC; CDR3 protein: CASSADRGESSYNEQFF
D gene: NA; J gene: TRBJ2-7; clone size: NA; V gene: TRBV4-2; CDR3 DNA: TGTGCCAGCAGCCTTCAGATTTCCTACGAGCAGTACTTC; CDR3 protein: CASSLQISYEQYF
D gene: NA; J gene: TRBJ2-2; clone size: once; V gene: TRBV5-6; CDR3 DNA: TGTGCCAGCAGCTTGGGCAGGTCGAACACCGGGGAGCTGTTTTTT; CDR3 protein: CASSLGRSNTGELFF
D gene: TRBD2; J gene: TRBJ2-1; clone size: few; V gene: TRBV19; CDR3 DNA: TGTGCCAGTAGTACAGGACTAGCGGGGAATGAGCAGTTCTTC; CDR3 protein: CASSTGLAGNEQFF
D gene: TRBD1; J gene: TRBJ2-1; clone size: NA; V gene: TRBV7-2; CDR3 DNA: TGTGCCAGCAGCCTAGGGACAGGGTATGAGCAGTTCTTC; CDR3 protein: CASSLGTGYEQFF
D gene: NA; J gene: TRBJ1-2; clone size: once; V gene: TRBV7-2; CDR3 DNA: TGTGCCAGCAGCTACCGTCCTCGCCGGGAGGCAGAGACTAATGGCTACACCTTC; CDR3 protein: CASSYRPRREAETNGYTF